The clone carrying this T cell receptor (beta chain) was recorded at least ten times. Its antigen remains unknown. From the reads, TCRdb called clonotypes with MiXCR, one entry per CDR3 protein. In the table there are about 770,000 distinct CDR3 sequences, almost 30% of which are singletons. The sample originates from a study of T cell repertoires in cytomegalovirus infection. Study background: The authors relied on CMV epitopes, both recently identified HLA-C-restricted and well-studied HLA-B-restricted. Based on public TCR beta signatures, there were indications of CMV infection and of a matching HLA type.

The specimen comprised cultured CD8+ T cells from PBMCs, sampled from culture after CMV antigen stimulation. This TCR was recovered from a human donor in good health (CMV status not recorded). Some clones in this sample may be carry-over from other donors' samples.

As DNA, the CDR3 is TGTGCCAGCAGGGATAGGACGGAACCCACAGATACGCAGTATTTT. Translated, it gives CASRDRTEPTDTQYF. The chain carries TRBV11-1 and TRBJ2-3; D call uncertain. V was clipped by 6 bases and J by 2 bases, with 15 bases between them. Germline CDR1 is SGHAT and CDR2 is FQDESV (reference sequence). The CDR3 sequence is 15 residues long.